The clone carrying this T cell receptor beta chain appeared many times. The antigen is not known. The germline V gene encodes CDR1 SGHVS and CDR2 FQNEAQ. The CDR3 is 14 residues long. Trimming took off 3 bases at V and 9 bases at J, with 15 bases between the two ends. Individual cDNA molecules received unique molecular identifiers. A single record per CDR3 protein comes from TCRdb applying MiXCR to the 5' RACE reads. Found here are just over 95,000 distinct CDR3 sequences, approximately 10% of them singletons; the top ten hold under 5%. This entry comes from a study of early T cells in non-severe SARS-CoV-2 infection. Whole-study context: RNA in bulk from unsorted whole blood was sequenced, and chains were unpaired.

Study-wide results and caveats: CD4 and private specificities were missed by VDJdb matching, which favored anti-spike CD8 responses.

The source of this sequence is an adult who was a healthcare worker with PCR-confirmed SARS-CoV-2 infection or an uninfected control (not recorded which). V usage is TRBV7-8 and J usage is TRBJ2-1; TRBD2 is a possible D gene (6 bases). The sequences come from whole blood, collected at baseline. The CDR3 here is CASSLYASVREQFF. For the CDR3, the DNA is TGTGCCAGCAGCTTGTATGCTAGCGTTCGTGAGCAGTTCTTC. Supplemented by reference TRBV7-8 and TRBJ2-1, the full variable domain reads GAGVSQSPRYKVAKRGQDVALRCDPISGHVSLFWYQQALGQGPEFLTYFQNEAQLDKSGLPSDRFFAERPEGSVSTLKIQRTQQEDSAVYLCASSLYASVREQFFGPGTRLTVL.